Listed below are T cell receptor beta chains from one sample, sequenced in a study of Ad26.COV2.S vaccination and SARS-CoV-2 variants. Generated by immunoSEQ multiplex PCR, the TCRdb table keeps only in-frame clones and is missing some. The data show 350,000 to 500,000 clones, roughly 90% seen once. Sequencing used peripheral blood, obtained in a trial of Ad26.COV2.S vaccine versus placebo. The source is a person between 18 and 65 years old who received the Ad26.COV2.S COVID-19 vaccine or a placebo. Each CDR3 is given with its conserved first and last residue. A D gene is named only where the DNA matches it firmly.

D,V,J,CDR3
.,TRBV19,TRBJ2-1,CASSPNSYNEQFF
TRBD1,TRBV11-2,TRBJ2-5,CASSPPTGLETQYF
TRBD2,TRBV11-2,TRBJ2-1,CASSLSSSSSGIWDEQFF
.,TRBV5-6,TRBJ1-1,CASSLGRAYTEAFF
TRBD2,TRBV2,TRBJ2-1,CASSPRTSGRARYNEQFF
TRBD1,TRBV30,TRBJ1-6,CAWEGANAHSPLHF
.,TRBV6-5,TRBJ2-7,CASSYGDGSYEQYF
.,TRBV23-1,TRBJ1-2,CASRQGHDGYTF
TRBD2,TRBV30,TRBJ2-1,CAWSVAGIRNEQFF
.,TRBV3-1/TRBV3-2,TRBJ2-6,CASSRRLSGANVLTF
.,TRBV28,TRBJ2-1,CASSLGGAPGPVKNEQFF
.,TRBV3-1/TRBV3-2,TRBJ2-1,CASSQGLAATYNEQFF
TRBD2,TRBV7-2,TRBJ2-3,CASSSLAGGADTQYF
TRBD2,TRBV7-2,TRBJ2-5,CASSLDLAVETQYF
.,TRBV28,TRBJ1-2,CASSLSVGGYTF
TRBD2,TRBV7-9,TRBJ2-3,CASVKPGTSGIRSTDTQYF
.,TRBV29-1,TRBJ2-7,CSVEAEGFYEQYF
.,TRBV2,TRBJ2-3,CASSEGRTADTQYF
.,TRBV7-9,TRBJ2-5,CASSLAGFDGQETQYF
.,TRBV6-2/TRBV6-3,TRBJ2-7,CASSYSLWGYEQYF
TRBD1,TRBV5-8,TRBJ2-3,CASSLGQGSTDTQYF
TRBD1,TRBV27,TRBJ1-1,CASSPNRGGSEAFF
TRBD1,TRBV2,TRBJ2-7,CASRESLGQTYEQYF
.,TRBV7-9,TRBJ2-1,CASSPSEGPRNEQFF
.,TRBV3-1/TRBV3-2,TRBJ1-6,CASSRYKEPNNSPLHF
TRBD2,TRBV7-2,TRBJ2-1,CASSSRTSAHNEQFF
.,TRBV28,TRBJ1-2,CASSSSLDYGYTF
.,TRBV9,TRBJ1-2,CASSVGHFYGYTF
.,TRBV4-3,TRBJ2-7,CASSQDRTDYRREQYF
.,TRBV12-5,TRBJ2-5,CASGISLQGPLYF
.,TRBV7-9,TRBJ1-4,CASQSGGESEKLFF
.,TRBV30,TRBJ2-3,CAWSQRDTQYF
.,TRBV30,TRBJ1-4,CAWGQRKEKLFF
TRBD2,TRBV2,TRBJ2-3,CASSELAGITDTQYF
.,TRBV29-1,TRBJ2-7,CSVEYDNEQYF
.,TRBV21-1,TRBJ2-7,CASSAGTDYEQYF
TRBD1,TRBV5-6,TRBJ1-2,CASSFRATGNYGYTF
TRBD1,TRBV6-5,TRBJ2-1,CASTAGQGANEQFF
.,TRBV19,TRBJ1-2,CASSTILPPGFGYGYTF
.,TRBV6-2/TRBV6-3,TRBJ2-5,CASSYVGPQETQYF
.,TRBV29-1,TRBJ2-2,CSVEDEGTTNTGELFF
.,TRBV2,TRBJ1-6,CASSTGYNSPLHF
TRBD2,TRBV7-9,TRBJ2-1,CASSYRTSGTYNEQFF
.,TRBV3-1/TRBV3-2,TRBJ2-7,CASSQLVNTPYEQYF
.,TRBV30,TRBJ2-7,CAWGAGISYEQYF
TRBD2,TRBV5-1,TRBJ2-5,CASSLEGLAGGPLETQYF
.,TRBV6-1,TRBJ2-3,CASSEASLDTQYF
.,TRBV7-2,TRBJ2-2,CASSLKLAGELFF
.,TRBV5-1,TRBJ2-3,CASSFSGIGTDTQYF
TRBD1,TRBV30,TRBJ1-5,CAWRNRGPGNQPQHF
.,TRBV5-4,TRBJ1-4,CASSHRIYGFGGNEKLFF
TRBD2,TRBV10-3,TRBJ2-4,CAISEGATGTSGRYIQYF
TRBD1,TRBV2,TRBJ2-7,CASSDRDRVTEQYF
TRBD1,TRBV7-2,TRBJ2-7,CASSLEGQVLVEQYF
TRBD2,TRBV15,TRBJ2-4,CATSRDLLAGPAKNIQYF